Each of the 12 T cell receptor beta chains below was sequenced from the same sample in a study of shared clonotypes between healthy human individuals. Sequencing was performed with immunoSEQ multiplex PCR; in TCRdb, only in-frame clones are kept and a portion is missing. Of roughly 2.5 million clones detected, approximately 90% appear once; the ten largest clones hold 0.11% to 0.15%. The sample was naive CD4+ T cells sorted from blood. As for subset: CD45RA+ positively selected. These receptor sequences come from a man aged 18 to 29 in good health.

The V and J genes are TRBV10-2 and TRBJ2-6; TRBD2 might be the D (6 bases). Germline CDR1 is WSHSY and CDR2 is SAAADI. The ends were cut back, 11 bases at V and 0 bases at J, with 17 bases in the middle. This CDR3 contains 16 residues. The DNA for the CDR3 is TGCGCCGGCGGCCCGGGAGACCTCTCTGGGGCCAACGTCCTGACTTTC. This translates into CAGGPGDLSGANVLTF.

This clone showed up just a few times. V gene TRBV7-3 combines with J gene TRBJ1-1, with TRBD1 as a possible D gene (6 bases). V was trimmed by 2 bases and J by 3 bases, leaving 10 bases between them. The germline V gene has CDR1 SGHTA and CDR2 FQGTGA. This CDR3 is built from 14 residues. The CDR3 loop is CASSLSGADTEAFF. The CDR3 DNA reads as TGTGCCAGCAGCTTATCAGGGGCGGACACTGAAGCTTTCTTT. Full variable domain (outside the CDR3, taken from reference TRBV7-3 and TRBJ1-1): GAGVSQTPSNKVTEKGKYVELRCDPISGHTALYWYRQSLGQGPEFLIYFQGTGAADDSGLPNDRFFAVRPEGSVSTLKIQRTERGDSAVYLCASSLSGADTEAFFGQGTRLTVV.

The genes are TRBV28 and TRBJ2-7; D not resolved. Per the germline V gene, CDR1 is MDHEN and CDR2 is SYDVKM. The CDR3 consists of 11 residues. The germline V and J ends were trimmed by 3 bases and 7 bases, with 7 bases remaining between them. The CDR3 protein is CASSFRPEQYF. The CDR3 DNA reads TGTGCCAGCAGTTTCCGCCCGGAGCAGTACTTC.

This rearrangement joins TRBV5-1 to TRBJ2-3; 7 positions match TRBD2. J gave up 2 bases and V 4 bases, and 7 bases lay outside the gene matches. The germline CDR1 and CDR2 sequences are SGHRS and YFSETQ. The CDR3 has 15 residues. The CDR3 spells CASSTSGTITDTQYF. The CDR3 region has the DNA TGCGCCAGCAGCACCTCCGGGACTATCACAGATACGCAGTATTTT.

This chain connects TRBV28 to TRBJ2-1; TRBD1 is a possible D gene (6 bases). Germline CDR1 is MDHEN and CDR2 is SYDVKM. The V and J ends lost 2 bases and 3 bases respectively, with 11 bases between them. The CDR3 loop spans 15 amino acids. The CDR3 region is CASSLGDNFYNEQFF. The CDR3 DNA is TGTGCCAGCAGTTTAGGGGACAATTTCTACAATGAGCAGTTCTTC.

This sequence joins TRBV10-1 and TRBJ1-5, with D hard to call. V was pared by 2 bases and J by 6 bases, with 14 bases between. CDR1 is WNHNN, CDR2 SYGVQD, per germline (reference sequence). The CDR3 sequence is 15 residues long. The CDR3 sequence is CASSENTGSGQPQHF. Written as DNA, the CDR3 is TGCGCCAGCAGTGAGAACACGGGGTCCGGTCAGCCCCAGCATTTT.

The gene calls are TRBV29-1 and TRBJ1-1; D gene ambiguous. Germline loops: CDR1 SQVTM, CDR2 ANQGSEA. The germline V and J ends were trimmed by 6 bases and 8 bases, with 7 bases remaining between them. CDR3 length: 9 amino acids. The CDR3 nucleotides are TGCAGCGTCATGGGGGAAGCTTTCTTT. This gives the protein CSVMGEAFF.

This clone was seen a handful of times. The CDR3 is CASSPSAGTERYSPLHF. In DNA form, the CDR3 reads TGTGCCAGCAGCCCGAGCGCTGGGACAGAACGTTATTCACCCCTCCACTTT. This rearrangement joins TRBV7-6 to TRBJ1-6; TRBD1 matches at 7 bases. Germline V CDR1 and CDR2: SGHVS, FNYEAQ. The CDR3 has 17 amino acids. Unmatched junction bases numbered 15, after V lost 5 bases and J lost 8 bases.

The chain is built from TRBV5-1 and TRBJ2-3; TRBD1 aligns across 10 bases. CDR1 and CDR2 (germline): SGHRS, YFSETQ. The J segment lost 9 bases and the V segment lost 4 bases, leaving 14 bases of the junction unmatched. This CDR3 has 16 residues. The CDR3 loop reads CASSGGAGQGSLTQYF. CDR3 in DNA: TGCGCCAGCAGCGGCGGAGCGGGACAGGGGTCGTTAACGCAGTATTTT.

The rearrangement links TRBV11-2 to TRBJ2-7; no clear D gene. The CDR3 sequence is 11 residues long. From germline, CDR1 is SGHAT and CDR2 FQNNGV. Trimming left V 2 bases short and J 6 bases short, with 5 bases between. The CDR3 loop reads CASSLMLEQYF. CDR3 bases: TGTGCCAGCAGCTTAATGCTCGAGCAGTACTTC. The full variable domain, in which reference TRBV11-2 and TRBJ2-7 provide the parts outside the CDR3, is EAGVAQSPRYKIIEKRQSVAFWCNPISGHATLYWYQQILGQGPKLLIQFQNNGVVDDSQLPKDRFSAERLKGVDSTLKIQPAKLEDSAVYLCASSLMLEQYFGPGTRLTVT.

The V gene is TRBV4-1, the J gene TRBJ1-5; no clear D. This CDR3 contains 16 residues. With 0 bases removed from V and 3 bases from J, the gap between germline ends came to 12 bases. The germline CDR1 and CDR2 sequences are MGHRA and YSYEKL. This chain's CDR3 is CASSQEGKGDNQPQHF. The DNA for the CDR3 is TGCGCCAGCAGCCAAGAAGGAAAGGGAGACAATCAGCCCCAGCATTTT.

V usage is TRBV7-2 and J usage is TRBJ2-7; D perhaps matches TRBD2 (5 bases). The CDR3 runs to 15 residues. Deletions cut 5 bases from V and 3 bases from J, with 17 bases between. Per germline, CDR1 SGHTA and CDR2 FQGNSA. CDR3 loop: CASSPLSSGYYEQYF. The CDR3 bases are TGTGCCAGCAGCCCCCTCTCCTCGGGGTACTACGAGCAGTACTTC.